This is a list of T cell receptor beta chains from one sample in a study of T cells in localized non-small cell lung cancer. Using immunoSEQ multiplex PCR, the repertoire was profiled, and TCRdb retains in-frame clones only, with some absent. In the table there are about 78,000 clones, about four fifths of which are singletons. This specimen was peripheral blood, taken before any cancer treatment. Source of these receptors: a man aged 40 to 70 with stage I lung adenocarcinoma. Both conserved end residues are part of each CDR3. The order of the fields is clone size, D gene, J gene, V gene, CDR3 DNA, CDR3 protein. The D gene is left open where the match is weak. Not every row has a clone size; where given, it reads once, few, many or a size class.

>.|.|TRBJ1-5|TRBV4-3
TGCGCCAGCAGCCAAGACAGGGGAAGCAATCAGCCCCAGCATTTT
CASSQDRGSNQPQHF
>.|.|TRBJ2-5|TRBV30
TGTGCCTGGAGAACTCCCCCGGGCGAGACCCAGTACTTC
CAWRTPPGETQYF
>.|TRBD2|TRBJ2-3|TRBV19
TGTGCCAGTAGAATGCTAGCGGGGGGCAGAGATACGCAGTATTTT
CASRMLAGGRDTQYF
>.|.|TRBJ2-5|TRBV7-2
TGTGCCAGCAGCGAGGGGAGGTTCCAAGAGACCCAGTACTTC
CASSEGRFQETQYF
>.|TRBD1|TRBJ2-2|TRBV18
TGTGCCAGCTCACCCACAGGGGGTGAGACCGGGGAGCTGTTTTTT
CASSPTGGETGELFF
>once|TRBD2|TRBJ2-1|TRBV5-1
TGCGCCAGCAGCGGGGGACTAGCAAATGAGCAGTTCTTC
CASSGGLANEQFF
>.|.|TRBJ2-7|TRBV7-9
TGTGCCAGCCGTACACGATCGACGGGGTCTGACGAGCAGTACTTC
CASRTRSTGSDEQYF
>.|TRBD1|TRBJ1-2|TRBV7-2
TGTGCCAGCAGCTTTGATAGAGAGGACAGGGTGGACTATGGCTACACCTTC
CASSFDREDRVDYGYTF
>.|.|TRBJ2-1|TRBV30
TGTGCCTGGAGTAAGAGCCTAGTAAAAGGCGGTAATGAGCAGTTCTTC
CAWSKSLVKGGNEQFF
>.|TRBD1|TRBJ1-5|TRBV11-3
TGTGCCAGCAGTAAAAATAGCAGGGGGCAATACAGGTGGCATCAGCCCCAGCATTTT
CASSKNSRGQYRWHQPQHF
>.|.|TRBJ2-7|TRBV19
TGTGCCAGTAGTCCCGACTACGAGCAGTACTTC
CASSPDYEQYF
>.|.|TRBJ1-2|TRBV2
TGTGCCAGCACTCCGTTGGGGGGAAAAGGCTACACCTTC
CASTPLGGKGYTF
>.|TRBD2|TRBJ2-1|TRBV5-1
TGCGCCAGCAGCTGGGGTAGCGGGAGAAATTCCAATGAGCAGTTCTTC
CASSWGSGRNSNEQFF
>.|TRBD2|TRBJ2-7|TRBV6-5
TGTGCCAGCAGTTCCTGGACTAGCGGCTCCTACGAGCAGTACTTC
CASSSWTSGSYEQYF
>once|.|TRBJ2-3|TRBV19
TGTGCCAGTACCATCCCGGAGTTACTAGGGGCAGATACGCAGTATTTT
CASTIPELLGADTQYF
>.|.|TRBJ2-2|TRBV10-3
TGTGCCAGCAGGGGGGTTGTCACCGGGGAGCTGTTTTTT
CASRGVVTGELFF
>.|.|TRBJ2-1|TRBV6-5
TGTGCCAGCAGCCGATCGGGACCAGCAAACAATGAGCAGTTCTTC
CASSRSGPANNEQFF
>.|.|TRBJ2-3|TRBV7-2
TGTGCCAGCAGCTTAGGAGCGACAGAGAGCACAGATACGCAGTATTTT
CASSLGATESTDTQYF
>.|.|TRBJ2-1|TRBV6-5
TGTGCCAGCAGTTACGGGGGGAGCTCCTACAATGAGCAGTTCTTC
CASSYGGSSYNEQFF
>.|.|TRBJ1-2|TRBV6-5
TGTGCCAGCAATCCCTCCAGTGGGGGGTTTTATGGCTACACCTTC
CASNPSSGGFYGYTF
>.|.|TRBJ2-7|TRBV13
TGTGCCAGCAGCTTAGGACGAGGGGCGAAGCAGTACTTC
CASSLGRGAKQYF
>.|.|TRBJ2-3|TRBV5-1
TGCGCCAGCAGCTTGGAGGGAGGTTCTAGCACAGATACGCAGTATTTT
CASSLEGGSSTDTQYF
>.|.|TRBJ1-4|TRBV19
TGTGCCAGTAGTGGATCGGGACGAACGACTAATGAAAAACTGTTTTTT
CASSGSGRTTNEKLFF
>.|.|TRBJ1-2|TRBV6-6
TGTGCCAGCATTACCCAGGGCGGGGTCTATGGCTACACCTTC
CASITQGGVYGYTF
>.|.|TRBJ1-1|TRBV7-3
TGTGCCAGCAGCCGTTCGGGGGGCAGTTTTGAAGCTTTCTTT
CASSRSGGSFEAFF
>.|.|TRBJ2-7|TRBV27
TGTGCCAGCAGTTTAAGGGCCGGTACCTACGAGCAGTACTTC
CASSLRAGTYEQYF
>.|.|TRBJ2-2|TRBV1
TGCACTCCCTGGGGGAGGGCGGGACTAAGTCCTTACCCGAACACCGGGGAGCTGTTTTTT
CTPWGRAGLSPYPNTGELFF
>.|TRBD2|TRBJ2-3|TRBV19
TGTGCCAGTAGTACCTCTAGCGGATACACAGATACGCAGTATTTT
CASSTSSGYTDTQYF
>.|.|TRBJ1-1|TRBV4-1
TGCGCCAGCAGTCGGGATACCGGGACAAAAAACACTGAAGCTTTCTTT
CASSRDTGTKNTEAFF
>.|.|TRBJ1-3|TRBV12-2
TGTGCAAGTCGCTCCACAGGGTTCGGCGATTCTGGAAACACCATATATTTT
CASRSTGFGDSGNTIYF
>once|.|TRBJ2-7|TRBV18
TGTGCCAGCTCACCAGGGGAGGACTACTACGAGCAGTACTTC
CASSPGEDYYEQYF
>.|.|TRBJ2-3|TRBV4-1
TGCGCCAGCAGCCAAGAAAGGGCGGGGAAAGGGGATAGAGATACGCAGTATTTT
CASSQERAGKGDRDTQYF
>.|TRBD1|TRBJ1-5|TRBV30
TGTGCCTCATCCCCCAGGGGGGGGCCCCAGCATTTT
CASSPRGGPQHF
>.|TRBD2|TRBJ2-1|TRBV6-5
TGTGCCAGCAGCAGGGGACTAGGGTACAATGAGCAGTTCTTC
CASSRGLGYNEQFF
>once|TRBD1|TRBJ1-4|TRBV4-3
TGCGCCAGCAGCCAAAGTCCGCCGGGACAGGGTGAAAAACTGTTTTTT
CASSQSPPGQGEKLFF
>.|.|TRBJ2-7|TRBV6-1
TGTGCCAGCAGTACGCAGGGTGACGAGCAGTACTTC
CASSTQGDEQYF
>.|.|TRBJ2-7|TRBV7-2
TGTGCCAGCAGCTTACAGGGGACGGGGGAGCAGTACTTC
CASSLQGTGEQYF
>.|.|TRBJ2-7|TRBV11-2
TGTGCCAGCAGCTCCCCGTTCGGTAGAGACGACGAGCAGTACTTC
CASSSPFGRDDEQYF
>.|TRBD1|TRBJ1-1|TRBV5-1
TGCGCCACCAACACAGGGGGCGCGAACACTGAAGCTTTCTTT
CATNTGGANTEAFF
>once|.|TRBJ1-2|TRBV7-9
TGTGCCAGCAGCTTGGGGGGAGCCTATGGCTACACCTTC
CASSLGGAYGYTF
>.|.|TRBJ2-7|TRBV5-1
TGCGCCAGCAGCTTGGTCGGGGAAAAGACCTACGAGCAGTACTTC
CASSLVGEKTYEQYF
>.|.|TRBJ2-7|TRBV5-5
TGTGCCAGCAGCTTAGCGGAGGGAAACTCCTACGAGCAGTACTTC
CASSLAEGNSYEQYF
>.|.|TRBJ2-5|TRBV7-9
TGTGCCAGCAGCTTAGCGTGGGAAAACCAAGAGACCCAGTACTTC
CASSLAWENQETQYF
>.|.|TRBJ1-3|TRBV6-6
TGTGCCAGCAGCACAGGGAGAAACACCATATATTTT
CASSTGRNTIYF
>.|.|TRBJ2-7|TRBV21-1
TGTGCCAGCATCTCTATAGTGAGGGACAACGAGCAGTACTTC
CASISIVRDNEQYF
>.|.|TRBJ1-5|TRBV6-5
TGTGCCAGCAGTCGAAACAGAAACCTGAATCAGCCCCAGCATTTT
CASSRNRNLNQPQHF
>.|TRBD2|TRBJ2-3|TRBV7-9
TGTGCCAGCAGCCCACGGGGACTAGCGGGAGTAACAGATACGCAGTATTTT
CASSPRGLAGVTDTQYF
>.|TRBD2|TRBJ2-3|TRBV29-1
TGCAGCGTTGAAGGTTCAGCGGGAGACTCCCGCACAGATACGCAGTATTTT
CSVEGSAGDSRTDTQYF
>.|.|TRBJ2-6|TRBV2
TGTGCCAGCAGCCGGCAGGGCTCTGGGGCCAACGTCCTGACTTTC
CASSRQGSGANVLTF